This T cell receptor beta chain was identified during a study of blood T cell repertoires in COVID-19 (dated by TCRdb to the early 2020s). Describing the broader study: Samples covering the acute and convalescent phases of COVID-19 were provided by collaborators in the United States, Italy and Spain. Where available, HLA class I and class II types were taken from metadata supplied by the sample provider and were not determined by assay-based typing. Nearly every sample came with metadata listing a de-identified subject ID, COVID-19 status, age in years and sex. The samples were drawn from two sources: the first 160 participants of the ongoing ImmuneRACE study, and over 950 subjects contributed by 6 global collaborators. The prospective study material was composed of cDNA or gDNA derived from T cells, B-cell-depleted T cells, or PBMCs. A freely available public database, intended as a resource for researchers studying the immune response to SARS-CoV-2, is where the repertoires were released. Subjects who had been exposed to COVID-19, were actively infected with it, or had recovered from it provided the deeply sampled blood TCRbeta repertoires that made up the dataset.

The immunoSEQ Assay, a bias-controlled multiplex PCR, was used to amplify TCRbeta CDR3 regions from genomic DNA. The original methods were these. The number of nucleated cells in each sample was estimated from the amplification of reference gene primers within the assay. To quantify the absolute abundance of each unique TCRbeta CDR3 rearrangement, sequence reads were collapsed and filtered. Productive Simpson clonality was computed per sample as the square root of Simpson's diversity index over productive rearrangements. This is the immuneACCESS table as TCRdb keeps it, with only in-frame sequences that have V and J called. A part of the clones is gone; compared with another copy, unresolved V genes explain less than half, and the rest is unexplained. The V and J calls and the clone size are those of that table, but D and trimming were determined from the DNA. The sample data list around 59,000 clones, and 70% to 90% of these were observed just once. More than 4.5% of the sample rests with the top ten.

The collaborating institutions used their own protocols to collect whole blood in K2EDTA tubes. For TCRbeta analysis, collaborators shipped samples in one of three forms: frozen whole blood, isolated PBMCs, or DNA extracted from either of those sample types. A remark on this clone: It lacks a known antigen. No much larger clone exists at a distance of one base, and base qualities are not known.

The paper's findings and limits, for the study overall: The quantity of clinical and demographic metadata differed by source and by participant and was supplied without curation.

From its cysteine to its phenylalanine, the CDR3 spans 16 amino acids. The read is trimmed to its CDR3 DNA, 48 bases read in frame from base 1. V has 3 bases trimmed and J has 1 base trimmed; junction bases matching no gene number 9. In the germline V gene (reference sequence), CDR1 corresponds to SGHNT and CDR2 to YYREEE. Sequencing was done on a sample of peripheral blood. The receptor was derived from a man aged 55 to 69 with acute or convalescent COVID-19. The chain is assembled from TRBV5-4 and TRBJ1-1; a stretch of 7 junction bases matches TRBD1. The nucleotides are TGTGCCAGCAGCTCAGCCCTGGGACAGTCGAACACTGAAGCTTTCTTT. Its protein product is CASSSALGQSNTEAFF. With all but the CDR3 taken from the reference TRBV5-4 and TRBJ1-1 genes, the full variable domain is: ETGVTQSPTHLIKTRGQQVTLRCSSQSGHNTVSWYQQALGQGPQFIFQYYREEENGRGNFPPRFSGLQFPNYSSELNVNALELDDSALYLCASSSALGQSNTEAFFGQGTRLTVV.